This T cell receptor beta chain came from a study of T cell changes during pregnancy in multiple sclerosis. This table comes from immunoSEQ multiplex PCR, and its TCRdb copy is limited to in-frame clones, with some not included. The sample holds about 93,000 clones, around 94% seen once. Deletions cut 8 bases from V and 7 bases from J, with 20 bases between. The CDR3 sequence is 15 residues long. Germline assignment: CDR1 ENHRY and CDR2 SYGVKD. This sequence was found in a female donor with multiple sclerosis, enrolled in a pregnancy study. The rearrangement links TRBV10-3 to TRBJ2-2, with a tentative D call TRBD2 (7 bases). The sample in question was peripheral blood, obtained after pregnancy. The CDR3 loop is CAIRRGGEQGGELFF. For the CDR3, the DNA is TGTGCCATCCGAAGGGGGGGAGAGCAGGGCGGGGAGCTGTTTTTT.